Listed here is a single TCR beta chain. This specimen belongs to a study of blood T cell repertoires in COVID-19. Study background: PBMCs, B-cell-depleted T cells, or T cells were the source of the cDNA or gDNA that made up the material.

Authors' methods: For nucleated cells, counts were estimated from reference gene primer amplification. Produced via immunoSEQ multiplex PCR; TCRdb's table is partial and in-frame only. Clonal size and the V and J genes are those of that table, whereas D and trimming came from the DNA. The sample lists about 300,000 clones; more than 70% were seen once. The CDR3 has 16 amino acids. The germline V gene encodes CDR1 LNHDA and CDR2 SQIVND (reference sequence). V lost 2 bases to trimming and J lost 4 bases, with 17 bases between them. The genes are TRBV19 and TRBJ1-1, with a possible D match to TRBD1 (6 bases). Sequencing was carried out using peripheral blood. The clonotype was recovered from a man between 18 and 29 years old who had recovered from COVID-19. The CDR3 loop is CASSIIWAGDSTEAFF. The CDR3 region has the DNA TGTGCCAGTAGTATAATATGGGCAGGGGATAGCACTGAAGCTTTCTTT.